The present T cell receptor beta chain was sequenced within a study of cytomegalovirus exposure and HLA in healthy donors. Study-wide findings and caveats: A later analysis reportedly found that, within productive TCRs, an Asian-associated ancestry cluster had fewer N-insertions than the mean observed across the roughly 700 donors. Most TCR beta V segments were productive about 87% or about 30% of the time in an earlier analysis. A highly shared variant cluster was judged a likely technical artifact. When analyzed later, a missense DCLRE1C variant was found to be linked to TCR beta V- and J-gene trimming.

As regards this clone: Its cognate antigen is unknown.

PCR amplification relied on 60 Vbeta primers (plus 13 Jbeta primers). The protocol was immunoSEQ multiplex PCR, while the TCRdb copy is restricted to in-frame clones and leaves out a portion. The data contain around 200,000 clones, about 81% of them singletons. Germline CDR1 is SGHRS and CDR2 is YFSETQ. Trimming removed 0 bases at V and 0 bases at J, with 7 bases between. The CDR3 consists of 15 residues. The rearrangement uses TRBV5-1 and TRBJ1-5; D not resolved. This receptor was obtained from a woman between 35 and 50 years old in good health and CMV-seronegative. Sequencing input: PBMCs. CDR3 in DNA: TGCGCCAGCAGCTTGGGAGTCAATAGCAATCAGCCCCAGCATTTT. This translates into CASSLGVNSNQPQHF.